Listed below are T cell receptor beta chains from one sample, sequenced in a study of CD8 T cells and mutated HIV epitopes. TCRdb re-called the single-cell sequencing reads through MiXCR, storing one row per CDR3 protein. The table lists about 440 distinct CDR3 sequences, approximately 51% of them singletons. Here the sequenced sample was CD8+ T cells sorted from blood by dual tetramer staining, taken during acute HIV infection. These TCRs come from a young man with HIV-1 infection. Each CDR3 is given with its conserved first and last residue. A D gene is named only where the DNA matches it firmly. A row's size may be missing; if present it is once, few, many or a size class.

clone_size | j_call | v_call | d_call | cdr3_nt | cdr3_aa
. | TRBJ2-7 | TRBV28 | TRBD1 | TGTGCCAGCAGTTTGGTGACAGGGGGCTACGAGCAGTACTTC | CASSLVTGGYEQYF
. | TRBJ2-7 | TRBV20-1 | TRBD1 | TGCAGTGCTGTACAGGGACAGGGCTCCTACGAGCAGTACTTC | CSAVQGQGSYEQYF
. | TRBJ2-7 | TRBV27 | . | TGTGCCAGCATGGGGAGTGTAAATCAGCCCCAGTACTTC | CASMGSVNQPQYF
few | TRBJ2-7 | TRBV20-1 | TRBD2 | TGCAGTGCTGTGCCGGGAGGGTTCTACGAGCAGTACTTC | CSAVPGGFYEQYF
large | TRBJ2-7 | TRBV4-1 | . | TGCGCCAGCAGCCAAGAGTCAGGAATGTTCTACGAGCAGTACTTC | CASSQESGMFYEQYF
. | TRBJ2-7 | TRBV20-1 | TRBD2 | TGCAGTGCTGTGCCGGGACTAGCGGAGACCCCTACCTACGAGCAGTACTTC | CSAVPGLAETPTYEQYF
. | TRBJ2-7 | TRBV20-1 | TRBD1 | TGCAGTGCTTCCGGGACAGGGATCTACGAGCAGTACTTC | CSASGTGIYEQYF
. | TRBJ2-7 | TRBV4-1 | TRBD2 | TGCGCCAGCAGCCCGACTAGCGGGGCCCCAACCTACGAGCAGTACTTC | CASSPTSGAPTYEQYF
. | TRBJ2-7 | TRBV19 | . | . | CASSFYICSASGRDSSFYYEQYF
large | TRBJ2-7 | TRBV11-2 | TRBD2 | TGTGCCAGCAGCCCCATCTCGTCACCTAGCGGATACGAGCAGTACTTC | CASSPISSPSGYEQYF
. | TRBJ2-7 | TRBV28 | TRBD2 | TGTGCCAGCAGTTTGGTGACAGGCGCCAGCAGCCCGACTAGCGGGGCCTACGAGCAGTACTTC | CASSLVTGASSPTSGAYEQYF
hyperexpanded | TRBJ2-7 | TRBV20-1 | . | TGCAGTGGCTCCAGCCCTCCGGGAGCTCACACCTACGAGCAGTACTTC | CSGSSPPGAHTYEQYF
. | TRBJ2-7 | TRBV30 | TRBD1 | TGTGCCTGCAGTGCTGTACAGGGGGCGTCCCTTTCGAACTCCTACGAGCAGTACTTC | CACSAVQGASLSNSYEQYF
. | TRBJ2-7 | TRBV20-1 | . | TGCAGTGCTGCTCCACCTTCAGGGGCCCCAACCTACGAGCAGTACTTC | CSAAPPSGAPTYEQYF
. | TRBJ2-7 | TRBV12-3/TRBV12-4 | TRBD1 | TGTGCCAGCCAGGGGACAGGGGGCTCCTACGAGCAGTACTTC | CASQGTGGSYEQYF
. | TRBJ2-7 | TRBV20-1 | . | TGCAGTGCGCCCCTCTCGCAACATGGGAGCTACGAGCAGTACTTC | CSAPLSQHGSYEQYF
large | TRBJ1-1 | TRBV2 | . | TGTGCCAGCAGAGTGGGCACTGAAGCTTTCTTT | CASRVGTEAFF
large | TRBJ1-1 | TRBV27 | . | TGTGCCAGCAGTTCCAACAGAGAAGCTTTCTTT | CASSSNREAFF
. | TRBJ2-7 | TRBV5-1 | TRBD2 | TGCGCCAGCAGCCAAGCAGCGGGAGGGATCATCTACGAGCAGTACTTC | CASSQAAGGIIYEQYF
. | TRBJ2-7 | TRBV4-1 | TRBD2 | TGCGCCAGCAGCCATGAGGTGGGGGGGTACTACGAGCAGTACTTC | CASSHEVGGYYEQYF
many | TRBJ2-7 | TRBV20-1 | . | TGCAGTGGCTCCAGCCCTCCGGGAGCAGGTATCCCCGAGCAGTACTTC | CSGSSPPGAGIPEQYF
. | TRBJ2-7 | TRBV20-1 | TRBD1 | TGCAGTGCTAGAGCCCCCCCCGGGACAGGGTTAACCTACGAGCAGTACTTC | CSARAPPGTGLTYEQYF
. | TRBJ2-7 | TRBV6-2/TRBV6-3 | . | TGTGCCAGCAGTTCTATCCCGGTAACGATGGACACTACATGGGGCTACGAGCAGTACTTC | CASSSIPVTMDTTWGYEQYF
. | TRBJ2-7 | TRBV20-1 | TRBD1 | TGCAGTGCCAGCAGCCTCGTGACAGGGGCGCTCTCCTACGAGCAGTACTTC | CSASSLVTGALSYEQYF
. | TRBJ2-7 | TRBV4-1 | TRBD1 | TGCGCCAGCAGCCAAATAACCGGGACAGGCGCCTACTACGAGCAGTACTTC | CASSQITGTGAYYEQYF
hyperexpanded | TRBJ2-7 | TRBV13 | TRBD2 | TGTGCCAGCAGCTTAGTCCGAAGCGGGGGGGCCTACGAGCAGTACTTC | CASSLVRSGGAYEQYF
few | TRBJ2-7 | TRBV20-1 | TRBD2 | TGCAGTGGCTCCAGCCCTCCGGGAGGGTTCTACGAGCAGTACTTC | CSGSSPPGGFYEQYF
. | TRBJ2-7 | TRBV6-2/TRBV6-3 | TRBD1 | TGCGCCAGCAGCGAAACAGGGGTCTACGAGCAGTACTTC | CASSETGVYEQYF
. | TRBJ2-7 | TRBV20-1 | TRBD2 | TGCAGTGCTAGAGTGCCTAGCGGTTCCTACGAGCAGTACTTC | CSARVPSGSYEQYF
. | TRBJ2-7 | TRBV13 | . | . | CDSSFYICSAPGQGATYEQYF
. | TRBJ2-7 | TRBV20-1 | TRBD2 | TGCAGTGCTAGGTCGAGCCAGGGAGGGATCATCTACGAGCAGTACTTC | CSARSSQGGIIYEQYF
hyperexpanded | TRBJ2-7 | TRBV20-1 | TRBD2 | TGCAGTGCCCCCGGAAGCGGGGGGACCTACGAGCAGTACTTC | CSAPGSGGTYEQYF
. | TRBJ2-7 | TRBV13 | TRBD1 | TGTGCCAGCAGCCAAGTAGCGGGAACCGGGACAGGGGGCTACGAGCAGTACTTC | CASSQVAGTGTGGYEQYF